This T cell receptor beta chain was obtained from a study of CD8 T cells in ankylosing spondylitis. Study-wide results and caveats: Ankylosing spondylitis blood appeared to carry a characteristic TCR beta motif of several highly homologous variants. The authors found the disease-linked clones to be CD8+ and relatively rare in peripheral blood.

On this clonotype: Antigen unknown.

In TCRdb, the 5' RACE reads were re-called with MiXCR into one record per CDR3 protein. The sample includes roughly 120,000 distinct CDR3 sequences, roughly 13% of them seen just once. J lost 5 bases, V lost 5 bases, and 14 bases had no gene match. In germline, CDR1 is DFQATT, CDR2 SNEGSKA (reference sequence). The CDR3 is made up of 18 amino acids. Sequenced sample: blood, either unsorted or a sorted T cell fraction (not recorded which). This sequence was found in a female donor with ankylosing spondylitis or in good health (not recorded which). The chain carries TRBV20-1 and TRBJ2-1, with TRBD2 matching 14 bases. In DNA form, the CDR3 reads TGCAGTGCTGGGATTACGAGGTTGGGACTAGCGGGGGACAATGAGCAGTTCTTC. This encodes CSAGITRLGLAGDNEQFF.